Shown below are 32 T cell receptor beta chains from a single sample sequenced in a study of regulatory T cells in long-lasting Graves disease. As for time point: newly diagnosed GD, antithyroid drugs for less than 3 months. The TCR library was made from RNA extracted from PBMCs. The authors built TCR beta libraries using iRepertoire HTBI primers and Arm-PCR of CDR3 regions. MiXCR, run by TCRdb on the multiplex PCR reads, gives a single entry per CDR3 protein. The table lists hundreds of thousands of distinct CDR3 sequences, around 15% of them singletons, with 20% to 25% in the top ten. The sample also formed part of further work on T cells in Graves' hyperthyroidism and ophthalmopathy.

This sample comprised peripheral blood mononuclear cells (PBMCs), obtained at new diagnosis, from a patient treated with antithyroid drugs. All receptors come from a woman aged 35-60 years with Graves disease.

This clonotype was recorded a few times. The V and J genes are TRBV6-1 and TRBJ2-1, with 9 bases lining up with TRBD1. V trimming: 7 bases; J trimming: 2 bases; junction bases outside the gene matches: 9. The CDR3 consists of 16 residues. Germline V CDR1 and CDR2: MNHNS, SASEGT. This chain's CDR3 is CASIMDRGGTYNEQFF. As DNA, the CDR3 is TGTGCCAGCATCATGGACAGGGGAGGGACCTACAATGAGCAGTTCTTC.

This clonotype was counted a few times. The chain carries TRBV10-3 and TRBJ1-2; D may be TRBD1 (5 bases). In germline, CDR1 is ENHRY, CDR2 SYGVKD. Trimming shortened V by 6 bases and J by 7 bases, and 15 bases separated the two germline ends. The CDR3 spans 13 residues. This CDR3 is CAISVQDSSGYTF. Here the CDR3 DNA reads TGTGCCATCAGCGTACAGGATTCGAGTGGCTACACCTTC.

This clonotype was seen more than once but under ten times. The chain couples TRBV7-3 to TRBJ2-3, with TRBD2 identical over 12 bases. Germline CDR1 is SGHTA and CDR2 is FQGTGA. V gave up 5 bases and J gave up 6 bases; unmatched junction bases: 9. The CDR3 is 16 residues long. CDR3 region: CASSQASGGARDTQYF. The DNA of the CDR3 is TGTGCCAGCAGCCAAGCTAGCGGGGGGGCCCGGGATACGCAGTATTTT.

This clonotype came up many times. The chain combines TRBV2 with TRBJ1-1; the match to TRBD1 covers 7 bases. Germline trimming cut 3 bases from V and 6 bases from J; bases unmatched to any gene: 4. Germline V gene data show CDR1 as SNHLY and CDR2 as FYNNEI. CDR3 size: 13 residues. CDR3 DNA sequence: TGTGCCAGCAGTGAGGACAGGCCCCCTGAAGCTTTCTTT. Its translation: CASSEDRPPEAFF.

This clonotype was picked up many times. This rearrangement joins TRBV5-1 to TRBJ1-6; D gene unclear. The germline gives CDR1 SGHRS, CDR2 YFSETQ. Trimming pared 1 base from V and 7 bases from J, leaving 12 bases between. The CDR3 extends over 15 amino acids. This CDR3 is CASSLFDPANSPLHF. Written as DNA, the CDR3 is TGCGCCAGCAGCTTGTTTGACCCAGCGAATTCACCCCTCCACTTT. Supplemented by reference TRBV5-1 and TRBJ1-6, the full variable domain reads KAGVTQTPRYLIKTRGQQVTLSCSPISGHRSVSWYQQTPGQGLQFLFEYFSETQRNKGNFPGRFSGRQFSNSRSEMNVSTLELGDSALYLCASSLFDPANSPLHFGNGTRLTVT.

The chain links TRBV5-1 to TRBJ2-2; perhaps D is TRBD1 or TRBD2 (6 bases each). V lost 4 bases to trimming and J lost 1 base, with 17 bases between them. CDR1 and CDR2 from the germline V gene are SGHRS and YFSETQ. This CDR3 region has 17 residues. CDR3 nucleotide sequence: TGCGCCAGCAGCCCCTCCTCGGGGGCTATGAACACCGGGGAGCTGTTTTTT. It is translated as CASSPSSGAMNTGELFF.

This clonotype appeared many times. The V and J genes are TRBV12-3 or TRBV12-4 and TRBJ1-1, with 8 bases matching TRBD1. CDR3 length equals 13 residues. V trimming: 9 bases; J trimming: 1 base; junction bases outside the gene matches: 4. In DNA form, the CDR3 reads TGTGCCAGTACCGGGACAGGGAACACTGAAGCTTTCTTT. It translates to CASTGTGNTEAFF.

Regarding this clonotype: Because the CDR3's place on the DNA is in doubt, the DNA is left out and the CDR3 is given as listed by TCRdb. The J gene is TRBJ2-5, the V gene TRBV7-2; TRBD1 is the table's D call and was not checked against the DNA. Germline assignment: CDR1 SGHTA and CDR2 FQGNSA. 24 amino acids form the CDR3, both terminal residues included. The CDR3: CASSYSGGLSNEQFFGPGTETQYF.

The chain has TRBV11-2 and TRBJ2-2; the D gene is possibly TRBD2 (5 bases). CDR1 is SGHAT and CDR2 is FQNNGV in the germline V gene. V was cut by 1 base and J by 1 base, with 13 bases left in between. The CDR3 runs 17 residues. The CDR3 DNA follows: TGTGCCAGCAGCTTAGGAACTAGGGCAGGGAACACCGGGGAGCTGTTTTTT. This encodes CASSLGTRAGNTGELFF.

The CDR3 sequence is CATSRDGPRVTGELFF. Written as DNA, the CDR3 is TGTGCCACCAGCAGAGATGGTCCGCGAGTCACCGGGGAGCTGTTTTTT. The rearrangement joins TRBV15 to TRBJ2-2; D gene uncertain. This CDR3 is 16 amino acids long. Per the germline V gene, CDR1 is LNHNV and CDR2 is YYDKDF (reference sequence). V lost 0 bases and J 4 bases, leaving 12 bases between the germline ends.

This chain joins TRBV7-9 and TRBJ1-5; maybe TRBD1 (6 bases). The CDR3 has 14 residues. V gave up 7 bases and J gave up 5 bases, with 15 bases separating them. The germline V gene encodes CDR1 SEHNR and CDR2 FQNEAQ (reference sequence). The CDR3 loop reads CASTRGGADQPQHF. The CDR3 bases are TGTGCCAGCACCAGAGGGGGGGCAGATCAGCCCCAGCATTTT.

At least ten counts were recorded for this clonotype. The chain combines TRBV5-1 with TRBJ1-1; D call uncertain. This CDR3 has 12 amino acids. Trimming shortened V by 3 bases and J by 3 bases, and 6 bases separated the two germline ends. CDR1 is SGHRS, CDR2 YFSETQ, per germline. CDR3 nucleotide sequence: TGCGCCAGCAGCTACTCGGACACTGAAGCTTTCTTT. Its protein product is CASSYSDTEAFF.

Many counts were recorded for this clonotype. CDR3 bases: TGTGCCAGCAGCTTAGGGGGCGGACAGGGGAACTATGGCTACACCTTC. Translating it yields CASSLGGGQGNYGYTF. This chain joins TRBV11-2 and TRBJ1-2; TRBD1 aligns across 9 bases. After removal of 1 base from V and 2 bases from J, the junction contained 5 bases not matched to a gene. Per the germline V gene, CDR1 is SGHAT and CDR2 is FQNNGV. This CDR3 spans 16 amino acids.

This clonotype came up many times. CDR3 in DNA: TGTGCCAGCAGCTTAGGTGGCCGGGGGTCCCTCAATGAGCAGTTCTTC. Translating it yields CASSLGGRGSLNEQFF. This chain connects TRBV7-2 to TRBJ2-1; possibly TRBD2 for D (6 bases). The ends were cut back, 1 base at V and 6 bases at J, with 16 bases in the middle. CDR3 length: 16 amino acids. Germline CDR1 reads SGHTA; CDR2 reads FQGNSA.

This clonotype was counted at least ten times. V usage is TRBV7-2 and J usage is TRBJ1-2, with no clear D. Germline-derived CDR1 and CDR2 are SGHTA and FQGNSA. V lost 1 base and J 8 bases, leaving 11 bases between the germline ends. The CDR3 is made up of 13 amino acids. CDR3 coding DNA: TGTGCCAGCAGCTTAGATAGGGATGGAGGCTACACCTTC. Translated, it gives CASSLDRDGGYTF.

This clonotype was counted between two and nine times. The chain combines TRBV6-2 or TRBV6-3 with TRBJ2-3, with 9 positions matching TRBD1. After removal of 5 bases from V and 7 bases from J, the junction contained 7 bases not matched to a gene. The CDR3 totals 14 residues. Germline values: CDR1 MNHEY, CDR2 SVGEGT. In DNA form, the CDR3 reads TGTGCCAGCAGTATCGGACAGGGGATAAATACGCAGTATTTT. This codes for CASSIGQGINTQYF.

This clonotype was found many times. This chain joins TRBV30 and TRBJ1-1; a weak D match, TRBD1 (5 bases). Deletions cut 3 bases from V and 5 bases from J, with 13 bases between. The germline gives CDR1 GTSNPN, CDR2 SVGIG (reference sequence). The CDR3 is 13 amino acids. The CDR3 reads CAWRTMGGTEAFF. The CDR3 DNA sequence: TGTGCCTGGAGAACAATGGGGGGAACTGAAGCTTTCTTT.

This clonotype showed up just a few times. The V call is TRBV29-1, the J call TRBJ1-4; possibly TRBD1 for D (6 bases). Trimming cost V 7 bases and J 3 bases, with 12 bases left between them. The CDR3 is 13 residues long. Per germline, CDR1 SQVTM and CDR2 ANQGSEA. The CDR3 region is CSAWTDPNEKLFF. The CDR3 DNA reads TGCAGCGCCTGGACAGATCCTAATGAAAAACTGTTTTTT.

Remarks on this clonotype: A much larger clone differs by one base, so this may be a read error. This rearrangement joins TRBV2 to TRBJ2-5; TRBD1 agrees at 7 bases. The germline CDR1 and CDR2 sequences are SNHLY and FYNNEI. This CDR3 spans 15 amino acids. This CDR3 reads CASSSLPGQQETQCF. CDR3 nucleotide sequence: TGCGCCAGCAGCTCCCTCCCGGGACAGCAAGAGACCCAGTGCTTC.

This clonotype was seen many times. The CDR3 bases are TGTGCCAGCAGCGCTACAGGGGACGGGGAGACCCAGTACTTC. It encodes CASSATGDGETQYF. The V call is TRBV7-9, the J call TRBJ2-5; 7 nucleotides agree with TRBD1. The V gene's germline CDR1 is SEHNR and CDR2 FQNEAQ (reference sequence). The CDR3 loop spans 14 amino acids. Unmatched junction bases numbered 8, after V lost 5 bases and J lost 5 bases.

The chain has TRBV7-8 and TRBJ2-2; either TRBD1 or TRBD2 may fit D (6 bases each). Germline values: CDR1 SGHVS, CDR2 FQNEAQ. The CDR3 is made up of 14 amino acids. The ends were cut back, 5 bases at V and 7 bases at J, with 14 bases in the middle. The DNA for the CDR3 is TGTGCCAGCAGCCAGGGACGGGGGCGCGGGGAGCTGTTTTTT. The encoded protein is CASSQGRGRGELFF. Filled out from reference TRBV7-8 and TRBJ2-2, the complete variable domain reads GAGVSQSPRYKVAKRGQDVALRCDPISGHVSLFWYQQALGQGPEFLTYFQNEAQLDKSGLPSDRFFAERPEGSVSTLKIQRTQQEDSAVYLCASSQGRGRGELFFGEGSRLTVL.

The table lists this clonotype with a few counts. The chain has TRBV20-1 and TRBJ1-6, with D perhaps matching TRBD1 (5 bases). V lost 6 bases, J lost 0 bases, and 12 bases lay in between. Germline assignment: CDR1 DFQATT and CDR2 SNEGSKA (reference sequence). CDR3 length: 15 residues. The CDR3 DNA reads as TGCAGTGCGGAGGGGAGAAGCTCCTATAATTCACCCCTCCACTTT. This gives the protein CSAEGRSSYNSPLHF.

This clonotype was seen a handful of times. The chain combines TRBV7-6 with TRBJ2-1; TRBD2 is a possible D gene (7 bases). The CDR3 loop spans 14 amino acids. V dropped 5 bases and J dropped 6 bases, with 14 bases sitting between them. Per the germline V gene, CDR1 is SGHVS and CDR2 is FNYEAQ. The CDR3, as DNA: TGTGCCAGCAGCGCCAGCCGGGGGGCCAATGAGCAGTTCTTC. Its translation is CASSASRGANEQFF.

The chain is built from TRBV20-1 and TRBJ2-5; 7 bases are shared with TRBD1. Germline CDR1 DFQATT, CDR2 SNEGSKA (reference sequence). This CDR3 region has 15 residues. J was trimmed by 2 bases and V by 3 bases; bases with no gene match: 9. This CDR3 is CSASQLPGQQETQYF. The CDR3 DNA reads TGCAGTGCTAGTCAGTTACCGGGACAGCAAGAGACCCAGTACTTC.

This rearrangement joins TRBV9 to TRBJ2-2; D not certain. The CDR3 contains 16 residues. Trimming shortened V by 4 bases and J by 1 base, and 14 bases separated the two germline ends. Germline V gene lookup returns CDR1 SGDLS and CDR2 YYNGEE. CDR3 in DNA: TGTGCCAGCAGCCCAACACCCAGAAAGAACACCGGGGAGCTGTTTTTT. As protein: CASSPTPRKNTGELFF.

The rearrangement joins TRBV7-2 to TRBJ2-7; a weak D match, TRBD2 (5 bases). CDR1 is SGHTA and CDR2 is FQGNSA in the germline V gene. V was pared by 5 bases and J by 4 bases, with 15 bases between. The CDR3 is made up of 14 amino acids. This CDR3 reads CASSPGEWVYEQYF. As DNA, the CDR3 is TGTGCCAGCAGCCCCGGGGAGTGGGTTTACGAGCAGTACTTC.

This clonotype was observed a few times. The chain joins TRBV6-9 to TRBJ1-3; D gene unclear. The CDR3 runs to 15 residues. V dropped 4 bases and J dropped 0 bases, with 10 bases sitting between them. Germline V lookup: CDR1 MNHGY, CDR2 SVAAGI. CDR3 residues: CASSLDGDSGNTIYF. In DNA, the CDR3 is TGTGCCAGCAGTTTGGACGGCGACTCTGGAAACACCATATATTTT.

The V call is TRBV19, the J call TRBJ2-7; D may be TRBD1 (6 bases). Germline CDR1 and CDR2: LNHDA and SQIVND (reference sequence). This CDR3 is built from 13 residues. V was trimmed by 5 bases and J by 3 bases, leaving 11 bases between them. CDR3 protein: CASSFTGNYEQYF. The DNA of the CDR3 is TGTGCCAGTAGTTTTACAGGGAACTACGAGCAGTACTTC.

The J gene is TRBJ1-1, the V gene TRBV7-9; D gene uncertain. Germline loops: CDR1 SEHNR, CDR2 FQNEAQ (reference sequence). V lost 5 bases, J lost 2 bases, and 15 bases lay in between. The CDR3 has 15 residues. The CDR3 DNA follows: TGTGCCAGCAGCCCCGAGTTCCAGCCCAACACTGAAGCTTTCTTT. Residues: CASSPEFQPNTEAFF.

V usage is TRBV4-2 and J usage is TRBJ1-5; D is perhaps TRBD1 (5 bases). This CDR3 is 16 amino acids long. Germline CDR1 reads LGHNA; CDR2 reads YNFKEQ. Trimming pared 2 bases from V and 0 bases from J, leaving 11 bases between. CDR3 nucleotide sequence: TGTGCCAGCAGCCAACTAGGACACAATAGCAATCAGCCCCAGCATTTT. Amino acid sequence: CASSQLGHNSNQPQHF.

The V call is TRBV20-1, the J call TRBJ2-3, with 8 bases identical to TRBD2. The ends lost 5 bases at V and 4 bases at J; junction bases unmatched: 14. Per germline, CDR1 DFQATT and CDR2 SNEGSKA (reference sequence). The CDR3 has 16 amino acids. CDR3 protein: CSAVLSGTSHSDTQYF. The DNA for the CDR3 is TGCAGTGCTGTTCTTTCCGGGACTAGTCATTCAGATACGCAGTATTTT.

This clonotype has more than one count but fewer than ten. V usage is TRBV28 and J usage is TRBJ2-6; D unresolved. The length of the CDR3 is 15 residues. Trimming removed 5 bases from V and 4 bases from J, with 12 bases in between. CDR1 is MDHEN and CDR2 is SYDVKM in the germline V gene. Written as DNA, the CDR3 is TGTGCCAGCAGTCCTACCTCGACGGGGGCCAACGTCCTGACTTTC. This gives the protein CASSPTSTGANVLTF.